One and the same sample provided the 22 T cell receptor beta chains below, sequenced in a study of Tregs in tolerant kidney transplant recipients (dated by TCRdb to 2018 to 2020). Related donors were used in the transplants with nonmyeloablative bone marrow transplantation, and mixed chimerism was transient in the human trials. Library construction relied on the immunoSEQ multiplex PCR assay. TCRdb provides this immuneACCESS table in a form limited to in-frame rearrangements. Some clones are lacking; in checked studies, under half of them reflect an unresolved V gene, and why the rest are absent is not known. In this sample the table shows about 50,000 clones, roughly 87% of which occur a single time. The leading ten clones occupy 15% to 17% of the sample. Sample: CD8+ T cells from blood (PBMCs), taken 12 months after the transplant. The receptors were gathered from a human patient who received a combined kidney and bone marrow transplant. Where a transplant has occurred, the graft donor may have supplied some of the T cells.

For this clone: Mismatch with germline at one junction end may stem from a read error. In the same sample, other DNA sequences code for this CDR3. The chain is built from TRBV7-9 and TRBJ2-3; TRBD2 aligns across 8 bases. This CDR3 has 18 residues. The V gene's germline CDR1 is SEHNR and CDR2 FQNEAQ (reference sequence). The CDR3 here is CASSLASLAGRSTDTQYF. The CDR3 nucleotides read TGTGCCAGCAGCCTAGCGAGCTTAGCGGGACGATCCACAGATACGCAGTATTTT.

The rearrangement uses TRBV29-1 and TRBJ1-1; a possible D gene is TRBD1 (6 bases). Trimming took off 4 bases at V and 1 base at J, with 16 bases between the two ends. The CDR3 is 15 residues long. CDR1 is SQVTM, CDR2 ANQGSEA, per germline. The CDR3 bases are TGCAGCGTTGCCTTTTGGGGAGGGGGGAACACTGAAGCTTTCTTT. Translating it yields CSVAFWGGGNTEAFF.

CDR3 loop: CASSLVSRANSGNTIYF. The CDR3 nucleotides read TGTGCCAGCAGCTTGGTATCCAGGGCCAACTCTGGAAACACCATATATTTT. This sequence joins TRBV5-5 and TRBJ1-3; D perhaps matches TRBD1 (5 bases). The CDR3 has 17 residues. In germline, CDR1 is SGHKS, CDR2 YYEKEE (reference sequence). Trimming pared 0 bases from V and 0 bases from J, leaving 13 bases between. The full variable domain, its missing parts supplied by reference TRBV5-5 and TRBJ1-3, is DAGVTQSPTHLIKTRGQQVTLRCSPISGHKSVSWYQQVLGQGPQFIFQYYEKEERGRGNFPDRFSARQFPNYSSELNVNALLLGDSALYLCASSLVSRANSGNTIYFGEGSWLTVV.

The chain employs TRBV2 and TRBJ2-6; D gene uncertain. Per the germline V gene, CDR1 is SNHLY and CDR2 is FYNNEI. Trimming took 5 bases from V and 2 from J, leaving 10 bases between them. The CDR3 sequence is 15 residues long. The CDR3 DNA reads TGTGCCAGCAGTAGATGGAGACCTGGGGCCAACGTCCTGACTTTC. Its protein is CASSRWRPGANVLTF.

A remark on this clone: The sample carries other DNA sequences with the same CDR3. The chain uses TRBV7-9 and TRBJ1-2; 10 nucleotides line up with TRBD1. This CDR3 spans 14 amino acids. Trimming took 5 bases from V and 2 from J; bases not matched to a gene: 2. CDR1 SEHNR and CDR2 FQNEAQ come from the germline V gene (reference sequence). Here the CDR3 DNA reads TGTGCCAGCAGCCCGGGACAGGGGAACTATGGCTACACCTTC. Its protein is CASSPGQGNYGYTF.

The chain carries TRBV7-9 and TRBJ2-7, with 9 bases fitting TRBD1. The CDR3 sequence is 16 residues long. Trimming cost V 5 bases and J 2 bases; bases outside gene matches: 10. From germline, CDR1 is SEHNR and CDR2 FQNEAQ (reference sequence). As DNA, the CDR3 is TGTGCCAGCAGCCGCCCGGGGACAGGGATCCCCTACGAGCAGTACTTC. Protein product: CASSRPGTGIPYEQYF.

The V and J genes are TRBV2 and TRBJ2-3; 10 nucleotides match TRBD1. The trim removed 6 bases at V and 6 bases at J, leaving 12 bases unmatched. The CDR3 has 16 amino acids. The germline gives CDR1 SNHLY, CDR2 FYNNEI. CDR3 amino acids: CASRATWDRGQDTQYF. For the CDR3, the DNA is TGTGCCAGCAGGGCCACCTGGGACAGGGGCCAGGATACGCAGTATTTT.

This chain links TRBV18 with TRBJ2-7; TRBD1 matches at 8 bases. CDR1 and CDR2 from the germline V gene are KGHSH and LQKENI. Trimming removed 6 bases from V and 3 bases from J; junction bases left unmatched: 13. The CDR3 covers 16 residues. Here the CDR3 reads CASSGDRQGANYEQYF. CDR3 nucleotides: TGTGCCAGCTCCGGGGATCGGCAGGGGGCGAACTACGAGCAGTACTTC.

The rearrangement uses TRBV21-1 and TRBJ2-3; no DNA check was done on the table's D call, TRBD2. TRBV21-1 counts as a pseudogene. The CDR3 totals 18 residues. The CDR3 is CASGTGIFSGSLSDTQYF. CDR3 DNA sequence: TGTGCCAGCGGGACGGGGATTTTTAGCGGGAGTTTATCAGATACGCAGTATTTT.

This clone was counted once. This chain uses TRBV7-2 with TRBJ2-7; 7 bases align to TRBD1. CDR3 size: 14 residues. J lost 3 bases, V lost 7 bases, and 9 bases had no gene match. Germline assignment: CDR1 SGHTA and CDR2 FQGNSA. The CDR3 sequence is CASNPGQSLYEQYF. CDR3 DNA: TGTGCCAGCAACCCGGGACAGAGTCTCTACGAGCAGTACTTC.

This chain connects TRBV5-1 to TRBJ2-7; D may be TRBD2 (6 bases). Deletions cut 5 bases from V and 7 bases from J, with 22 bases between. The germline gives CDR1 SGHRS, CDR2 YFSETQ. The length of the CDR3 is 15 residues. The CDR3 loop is CASRWDGGVTWEQYF. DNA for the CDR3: TGCGCCAGCAGGTGGGACGGGGGAGTAACATGGGAGCAGTACTTC.

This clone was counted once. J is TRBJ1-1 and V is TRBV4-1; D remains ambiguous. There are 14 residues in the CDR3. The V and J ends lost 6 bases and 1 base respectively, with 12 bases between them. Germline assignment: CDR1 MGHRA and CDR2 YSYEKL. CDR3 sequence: CASRGVLKNTEAFF. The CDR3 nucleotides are TGCGCCAGCAGGGGAGTGCTTAAGAACACTGAAGCTTTCTTT.

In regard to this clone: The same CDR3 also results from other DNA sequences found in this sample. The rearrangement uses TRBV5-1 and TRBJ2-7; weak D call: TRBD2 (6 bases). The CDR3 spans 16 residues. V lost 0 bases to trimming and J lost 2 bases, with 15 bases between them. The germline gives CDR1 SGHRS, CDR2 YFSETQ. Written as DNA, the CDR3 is TGCGCCAGCAGCTTGGGGATAGGCCTAGCGACCTACGAGCAGTACTTC. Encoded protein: CASSLGIGLATYEQYF. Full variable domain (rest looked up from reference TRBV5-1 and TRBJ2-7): KAGVTQTPRYLIKTRGQQVTLSCSPISGHRSVSWYQQTPGQGLQFLFEYFSETQRNKGNFPGRFSGRQFSNSRSEMNVSTLELGDSALYLCASSLGIGLATYEQYFGPGTRLTVT.

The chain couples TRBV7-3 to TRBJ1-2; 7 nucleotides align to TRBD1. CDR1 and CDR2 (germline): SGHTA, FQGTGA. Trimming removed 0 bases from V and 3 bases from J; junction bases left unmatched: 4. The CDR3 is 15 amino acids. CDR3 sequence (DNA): TGTGCCAGCAGCTTAACGGGACAGCGAGACTATGGCTACACCTTC. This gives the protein CASSLTGQRDYGYTF.

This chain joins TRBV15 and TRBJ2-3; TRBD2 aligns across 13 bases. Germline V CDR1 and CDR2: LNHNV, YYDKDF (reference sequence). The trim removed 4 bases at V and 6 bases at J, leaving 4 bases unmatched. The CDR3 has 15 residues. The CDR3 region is CATSKTSGGADTQYF. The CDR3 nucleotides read TGTGCCACCAGCAAAACTAGCGGGGGGGCTGATACGCAGTATTTT.

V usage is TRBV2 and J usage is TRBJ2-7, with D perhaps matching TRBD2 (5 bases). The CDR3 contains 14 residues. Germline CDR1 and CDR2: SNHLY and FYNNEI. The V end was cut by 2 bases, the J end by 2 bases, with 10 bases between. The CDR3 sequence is CASSEFGDTYEQYF. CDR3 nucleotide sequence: TGTGCCAGCAGTGAATTCGGGGATACCTACGAGCAGTACTTC.

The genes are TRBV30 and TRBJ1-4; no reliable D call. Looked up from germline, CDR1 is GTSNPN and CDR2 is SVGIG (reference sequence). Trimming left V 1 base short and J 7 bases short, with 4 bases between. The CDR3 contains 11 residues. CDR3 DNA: TGTGCCTGGAGTGGAGTTGAAAAACTGTTTTTT. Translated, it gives CAWSGVEKLFF.

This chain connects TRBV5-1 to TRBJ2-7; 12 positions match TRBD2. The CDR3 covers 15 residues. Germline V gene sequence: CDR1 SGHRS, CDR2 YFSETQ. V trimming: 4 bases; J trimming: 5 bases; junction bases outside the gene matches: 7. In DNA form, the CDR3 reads TGCGCCAGCAGCCTCTGGACTAGCGGGAATCACGAGCAGTACTTC. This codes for CASSLWTSGNHEQYF.

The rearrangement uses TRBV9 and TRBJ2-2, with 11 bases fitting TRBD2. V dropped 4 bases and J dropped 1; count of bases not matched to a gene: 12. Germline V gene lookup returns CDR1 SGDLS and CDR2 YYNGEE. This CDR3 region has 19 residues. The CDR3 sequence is CASSHRAGTSGKNTGELFF. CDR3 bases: TGTGCCAGCAGCCACAGAGCCGGGACTAGCGGAAAGAACACCGGGGAGCTGTTTTTT.

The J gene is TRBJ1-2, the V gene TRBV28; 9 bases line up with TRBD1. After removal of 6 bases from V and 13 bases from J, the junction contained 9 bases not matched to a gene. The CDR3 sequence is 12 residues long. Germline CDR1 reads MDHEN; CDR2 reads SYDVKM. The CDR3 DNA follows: TGTGCCAGCAGCCCGGGACAGGGCGAACCCACCTTC. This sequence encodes CASSPGQGEPTF.

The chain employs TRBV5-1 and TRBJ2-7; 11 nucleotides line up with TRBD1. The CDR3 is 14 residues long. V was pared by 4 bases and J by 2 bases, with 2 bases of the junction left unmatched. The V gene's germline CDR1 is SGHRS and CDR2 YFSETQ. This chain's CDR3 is CASSVDRGPYEQYF. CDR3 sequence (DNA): TGCGCCAGCAGCGTGGACAGGGGGCCCTACGAGCAGTACTTC.

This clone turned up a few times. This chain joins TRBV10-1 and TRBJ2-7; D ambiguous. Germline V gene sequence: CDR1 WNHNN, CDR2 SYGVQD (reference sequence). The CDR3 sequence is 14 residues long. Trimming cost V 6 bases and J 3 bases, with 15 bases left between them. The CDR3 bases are TGCGCCAGCAGGAACCACGAACAACACTACGAGCAGTACTTC. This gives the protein CASRNHEQHYEQYF.